A selection of T cell receptor beta chains follows, all from one sample in a study of CD8+CD57+ T cells in acquired aplastic anemia. TCRdb reprocessed the reads via MiXCR and lists one record per CDR3 protein. The sample includes approximately 250,000 distinct CDR3 sequences, roughly 82% seen only once; the top ten take 40% to 55%. Sequencing was performed on sorted CD4+, CD8+, or CD8+CD57+ T cells (not recorded which) from PBMCs. These receptors came from a human donor with aplastic anemia. The CDR3 runs from the conserved cysteine through the conserved F or W. The D gene is left open where the match is weak. Not every row has a clone size; where given, it reads once, few, many or a size class.

V	length	D	J	size	CDR3	DNA
TRBV6-5	15	TRBD2	TRBJ2-1	many	CASSSPGLAKDEQFF	TGTGCCAGCAGTTCCCCGGGACTAGCGAAAGATGAGCAGTTCTTC
TRBV7-3	13	-	TRBJ2-1	-	CASSREGNPEEYF	TGTGCCAGCAGTAGAGAGGGGAACCCTGAGGAGTACTTC
TRBV2	13	-	TRBJ2-1	few	CASRQGLAGTLSF	TGTGCCAGCAGGCAGGGACTCGCGGGAACTCTGTCCTTC
TRBV27	15	-	TRBJ1-5	-	CVSSIDGSANQPQHF	TGTGTCAGTAGTATAGACGGCAGCGCCAATCAGCCCCAGCATTTT
TRBV20-1	15	TRBD2	TRBJ2-5	-	CSARTSGGAGETQYF	TGCAGTGCCCGGACGAGCGGGGGGGCCGGGGAGACCCAGTACTTC
TRBV7-2	16	TRBD1	TRBJ1-6	-	CASSLAGGADYAHLHF	TGTGCCAGCAGCTTGGCAGGGGGCGCCGACTATGCCCACCTCCACTTT
TRBV15	14	-	TRBJ2-7	-	CTTSRGSDQDTQYF	TGTACCACCAGCAGAGGAAGCGATCAAGATACGCAGTACTTC
TRBV20-1	12	-	TRBJ2-7	-	CSARSDSYEQYF	TGCAGTGCTAGGTCCGACTCCTACGAGCAGTACTTC
TRBV12-3/TRBV12-4	14	-	TRBJ2-3	-	CASSTSGSTDTQYF	TGTGCCAGCAGTACATCAGGGAGCACAGATACGCAGTATTTT
TRBV7-9	13	TRBD1	TRBJ2-3	-	CASSEDGTGNTYF	TGTGCCAGCAGCGAAGATGGGACAGGTAACACGTATTTT
TRBV6-5	12	-	TRBJ2-1	once	CASSPKGTEQFF	TGTGCCAGCAGTCCTAAGGGCACTGAGCAGTTCTTC
TRBV7-9	12	TRBD1	TRBJ1-3	-	CAGQGDRETIYF	TGTGCCGGCCAGGGGGATAGGGAGACCATATACTTT
TRBV19	14	-	TRBJ1-5	-	CASSLASGPDTQHF	TGTGCCAGCAGTTTAGCTAGCGGACCCGATACGCAGCATTTT
TRBV7-8	12	-	TRBJ2-5	once	CARRSGSETEYF	TGTGCCAGACGCTCGGGTAGTGAGACCGAATACTTC
TRBV9	14	TRBD2	TRBJ2-3	few	CASSFSGGPSYEHF	TGTGCCAGCAGCTTCAGCGGGGGGCCGTCCTACGAGCATTTT
TRBV7-8	13	-	TRBJ2-3	-	CASSEGGRHTQYF	TGTGCCAGCAGCGAAGGGGGAAGACATACTCAGTATTTT
TRBV4-1	12	-	TRBJ2-3	once	CASSQDLGTQYF	TGTGCCAGCAGCCAAGATCTTGGTACGCAGTATTTT
TRBV7-9	15	TRBD2	TRBJ2-1	-	CASSLRSSGGSEEFF	TGTGCCAGCAGCTTACGAAGTAGCGGGGGGAGCGAGGAGTTCTTC
TRBV7-2	16	TRBD2	TRBJ2-5	-	CASSLETSGTKETQYF	TGTGCCAGCAGCTTAGAGACTAGCGGGACAAAAGAGACCCAGTACTTC
TRBV7-8	13	-	TRBJ2-3	-	CASGYRGNDTQYF	TGTGCCAGCGGCTACCGGGGAAACGATACGCAGTATTTT
TRBV7-4	17	-	TRBJ1-1	-	CASSVGTARNQPQEAFF	TGTGCCAGCAGCGTAGGGACCGCCCGAAATCAGCCCCAGGAAGCTTTCTTT
TRBV7-8	17	TRBD1	TRBJ1-1	-	CASSWGDRQGGQYEAFF	TGTGCCAGCAGCTGGGGGGACCGACAGGGAGGACAGTATGAAGCTTTCTTT
TRBV7-3	16	TRBD1	TRBJ1-2	-	CASSPQGTWGETQYTF	TGTGCCAGCAGCCCACAGGGGACCTGGGGAGAGACCCAGTACACCTTC
TRBV29-1	13	-	TRBJ2-5	-	CSAPDCRGETQYF	TGCAGCGCCCCGGACTGCCGGGGAGAGACCCAGTACTTC
TRBV7-7	14	-	TRBJ1-6	-	CAGLGGADTQHFQF	TGTGCCGGCCTTGGGGGGGCGGATACCCAGCACTTCCAGTTT
TRBV11-1	14	-	TRBJ1-6	few	CASSLDPTDSPLHF	TGTGCCAGCAGCTTGGATCCCACAGATTCACCCCTCCACTTT
TRBV7-9	14	TRBD1	TRBJ2-3	-	CAGQGARDTQSLYF	TGTGCCGGCCAGGGGGCTAGGGATACCCAGTCGCTCTATTTT
TRBV7-9	15	-	TRBJ1-2	-	CASSSIGRVEYGGTF	TGTGCCAGCAGCTCTATAGGGAGGGTCGAGTACGGCGGGACCTTC
TRBV20-1	13	-	TRBJ1-1	-	CSASYGVNTEAFF	TGCAGTGCTAGCTATGGTGTGAACACTGAAGCTTTCTTT
TRBV7-9	15	-	TRBJ1-2	once	CASSLKRSGGNGYTF	TGTGCCAGCAGCTTGAAAAGAAGCGGGGGGAATGGCTACACCTTC
TRBV9	15	-	TRBJ2-1	-	CASSGDGGGGYTLFF	TGTGCCAGCAGCGGAGATGGGGGAGGCGGCTACACCCTGTTCTTC
TRBV15	14	TRBD1	TRBJ1-6	once	CASSSYRGPSPLYF	TGTGCCAGCAGCTCGTACAGGGGGCCTTCACCCCTCTACTTT
TRBV5-1	13	-	TRBJ2-6	-	CASSWGGANVLTF	TGCGCCAGCAGCTGGGGTGGGGCCAACGTCCTGACTTTC
TRBV29-1	12	-	TRBJ1-5	many	CSVEQQEGPQHF	TGCAGCGTTGAACAACAGGAAGGGCCCCAGCATTTT
TRBV9	10	TRBD2	TRBJ2-7	-	CASSVDSGGF	TGTGCCAGCAGCGTAGATTCCGGGGGGTTC
TRBV11-3	14	-	TRBJ2-3	few	CASSLEGRADTQYF	TGTGCCAGCAGCTTAGAGGGGAGAGCCGATACGCAGTATTTT
TRBV5-1	14	TRBD2	TRBJ2-5	-	CATSPVNGGETQYF	TGCGCCACCAGCCCCGTCAACGGGGGGGAGACCCAGTACTTC
TRBV2	13	-	TRBJ1-2	few	CASGVGPGDGYTF	TGTGCCAGCGGCGTCGGGCCAGGGGATGGCTACACCTTC
TRBV15	14	-	TRBJ2-7	-	CATSSDSDYYAQYF	TGTGCCACCAGCTCGGACAGCGATTATTACGCCCAGTACTTC
TRBV15	13	-	TRBJ2-7	-	CATSRAGEHEPYF	TGTGCCACCAGCAGAGCGGGGGAGCACGAGCCGTACTTC
TRBV19	17	-	TRBJ2-2	-	CASSIGTGHRSTGELFF	TGTGCCAGTAGTATAGGGACGGGACATCGGAGCACCGGGGAGCTGTTTTTT
TRBV9	15	-	TRBJ2-2	-	CASGGAGSIQYFVFF	-
TRBV9	13	TRBD1	TRBJ2-3	-	CASSESGAQGESF	TGTGCCAGCAGTGAATCGGGGGCACAGGGGGAATCTTTT
TRBV7-9	13	-	TRBJ2-7	-	CASSDGRSHEQYF	TGTGCCAGCAGTGATGGGAGGAGCCATGAGCAGTACTTC
TRBV7-9	16	TRBD1	TRBJ1-2	-	CASSMDRDSTSSTYTF	TGTGCCAGCAGCATGGACAGGGATTCTACGAGCAGTACCTACACCTTC
TRBV11-3	11	-	TRBJ2-3	-	CASSSDVTQYF	TGTGCCAGCAGCTCAGATGTGACACAGTATTTT
TRBV19	13	TRBD1	TRBJ2-7	-	CASSMDRGREQYF	TGTGCCAGTAGTATGGACAGGGGACGCGAGCAGTACTTC
TRBV5-6	15	-	TRBJ2-1	-	CASSLTPAEYNEQFF	TGTGCCAGCAGCTTGACCCCAGCGGAATACAATGAGCAGTTCTTC
TRBV9	16	-	TRBJ1-6	-	CASSAGSSSYDSPLHF	TGTGCCAGCAGCGCCGGGAGTAGCTCCTATGATTCGCCCCTCCACTTT
TRBV7-9	15	TRBD1	TRBJ2-5	-	CASSLDLTGNTKAYF	TGTGCCAGCAGCTTAGATCTGACAGGGAACACTAAAGCTTATTTT
TRBV2	15	TRBD2	TRBJ2-5	-	CASTGLAGAGETQYF	TGTGCCAGCACCGGACTAGCGGGAGCTGGAGAGACCCAGTACTTC
TRBV9	12	-	TRBJ2-5	-	CAGRGASDTRYF	TGTGCCGGCAGGGGGGCGTCAGATACGCGGTATTTT
TRBV12-3/TRBV12-4	13	-	TRBJ1-2	-	CASSYLPHYGYTF	TGTGCCAGCAGTTACTTGCCTCACTATGGCTACACCTTC
TRBV9	13	-	TRBJ2-3	many	CASSVGVADTQYF	TGTGCCAGCAGCGTAGGTGTTGCAGATACGCAGTATTTT
TRBV7-8	13	-	TRBJ1-5	-	CASSFTGAQDPQF	TGTGCCAGCAGCTTTACGGGAGCTCAGGACCCGCAGTTT
TRBV7-8	16	-	TRBJ2-1	-	CASSFQRGPGSDEQFF	TGTGCCAGCAGCTTTCAAAGGGGCCCGGGGAGTGATGAGCAGTTCTTC
TRBV7-6	14	-	TRBJ2-3	-	CASSLAPLPATHHF	TGTGCCAGCAGCTTAGCGCCCCTTCCCGCTACGCACCATTTT
TRBV19	15	TRBD2	TRBJ2-7	-	CASSIGASGAYEQYF	TGTGCCAGTAGTATAGGGGCTAGCGGCGCCTACGAGCAGTACTTC
TRBV20-1	15	TRBD2	TRBJ2-3	-	CSARGDYEQSDTQYF	TGCAGTGCTAGAGGGGACTACGAGCAGTCAGATACGCAGTATTTT